Below, one TCR beta chain is given with its context. The data were taken from a study of Ad26.COV2.S vaccination and SARS-CoV-2 variants. Looked up from germline, CDR1 is SGHTA and CDR2 is FQGNSA. The CDR3 runs 18 residues. The ends lost 0 bases at V and 4 bases at J; junction bases unmatched: 8. Assay used: immunoSEQ multiplex PCR; TCRdb lists only in-frame clones, some missing. The repertoire includes 430,000 or so clones, roughly 89% of them detected once, and just over 2.5% sits in the top ten. Treatment described: around 19 received Ad26.COV2.S at low or high dose, single or two shots; about 5 received placebo; per-sample allocation not given. It was on day 63 after the first vaccine or placebo injection that samples were taken. An adult donor aged 18-55 years was enrolled in Boston. Ad26.COV2.S expressed prefusion-stabilized spike from the original Wuhan strain.

This rearrangement joins TRBV7-2 to TRBJ1-4; TRBD1 matches 10 bases. The sequenced sample was peripheral blood, obtained in a trial of Ad26.COV2.S vaccine versus placebo. This TCR was recovered from a person between 18 and 65 years old who received the Ad26.COV2.S COVID-19 vaccine or a placebo. The CDR3 is CASSLALGTGEYNEKLFF. For the CDR3, the DNA is TGTGCCAGCAGCTTAGCGCTTGGGACAGGGGAATATAATGAAAAACTGTTTTTT.